The 25 T cell receptor beta chains presented below share a single source sample, sequenced in a study of blood T cells in healthy people across ages. With a J-beta primer mix and a sample-barcoded 5' primer, a second PCR ran about 6 to 11 cycles. From the 5' RACE reads, TCRdb called clonotypes with MiXCR, one entry per CDR3 protein. The table shows 1.5 million to 2 million distinct CDR3 sequences, with approximately 30% occurring only once. Sequencing was performed on blood. These receptors were collected from a woman aged 25 to 39 in good health.

This clonotype was seen a few times. The genes are TRBV2 and TRBJ2-1; D is unclear. Germline V CDR1 and CDR2: SNHLY, FYNNEI. The CDR3 contains 12 residues. V was trimmed by 7 bases and J by 2 bases, leaving 6 bases between them. CDR3 in DNA: TGTGCCAGCACTCGCGCCTACAATGAGCAGTTCTTC. This sequence encodes CASTRAYNEQFF.

This clonotype has just a few counts. DNA of the CDR3: TGCGCCAGCAGCCTTGTAGGCCCTGGCACTGAAGCTTTCTTT. Translation: CASSLVGPGTEAFF. This rearrangement joins TRBV4-1 to TRBJ1-1; D unclear. The CDR3 extends over 14 amino acids. V was shortened by 4 bases and J by 4 bases, with 13 bases between the two germline ends. Germline loops: CDR1 MGHRA, CDR2 YSYEKL.

Notes on this clonotype: This may be a read error: a much more frequent sequence differs by one nucleotide. The rearrangement uses TRBV28 and TRBJ2-1, with D unclear. This CDR3 spans 16 amino acids. Germline assignment: CDR1 MDHEN and CDR2 SYDVKM. V was trimmed by 5 bases and J by 0 bases, leaving 14 bases between them. The CDR3, as DNA: TGTGCCAGCAGTACGCGACCAGCCCGCTCCTACAATGAGCAGTTCTTC. Residues: CASSTRPARSYNEQFF.

The chain carries TRBV6-5 and TRBJ2-7; the match to TRBD2 covers 12 bases. Trimming at V came to 1 base and at J to 6 bases, leaving 7 bases not matched to a gene. Germline CDR1 and CDR2: MNHEY and SVGAGI. The CDR3 consists of 16 residues. CDR3 DNA: TGTGCCAGCAGTTACTTGCTAGCGGGAGGGCCTGGCGAGCAGTACTTC. Translation gives CASSYLLAGGPGEQYF.

V and J are TRBV18 and TRBJ2-3; 8 bases agree with TRBD2. The ends lost 6 bases at V and 0 bases at J; junction bases unmatched: 5. This CDR3 spans 15 amino acids. Germline CDR1 and CDR2: KGHSH and LQKENI. CDR3 in DNA: TGTGCCAGCTCGGAGGGACTAGGGAGCACAGATACGCAGTATTTT. Amino acid sequence: CASSEGLGSTDTQYF. The full variable domain, with the rest looked up from reference TRBV18 and TRBJ2-3, is NAGVMQNPRHLVRRRGQEARLRCSPMKGHSHVYWYRQLPEEGLKFMVYLQKENIIDESGMPKERFSAEFPKEGPSILRIQQVVRGDSAAYFCASSEGLGSTDTQYFGPGTRLTVL.

About this clonotype: A clone one base away is much larger, so this may be a read error. The rearrangement joins TRBV5-1 to TRBJ2-7; a weak D match, TRBD1 (6 bases). Trimming cost V 2 bases and J 7 bases, with 13 bases left between them. The CDR3 contains 13 residues. Germline V gene sequence: CDR1 SGHRS, CDR2 YFSETQ. CDR3: CASSFQQGDEQYF. DNA of the CDR3: TGCGCCAGCAGCTTCCAACAGGGCGATGAGCAGTACTTC.

The chain uses TRBV12-3 or TRBV12-4 and TRBJ2-3, with TRBD2 matching 9 bases. The CDR3 loop spans 16 amino acids. V dropped 6 bases and J dropped 2; count of bases not matched to a gene: 9. The chain's CDR3 is CASSRPLAGFTDTQYF. DNA of the CDR3: TGTGCCAGCAGCCGCCCCCTAGCGGGATTCACAGATACGCAGTATTTT.

This chain connects TRBV4-1 to TRBJ1-1, with 7 bases matching TRBD1. CDR1 MGHRA and CDR2 YSYEKL come from the germline V gene. CDR3 length equals 20 residues. Germline trimming cut 4 bases from V and 0 bases from J; bases unmatched to any gene: 20. The CDR3: CASSLEKVGQDSGLNTEAFF. The DNA of the CDR3 is TGCGCCAGCAGCCTCGAAAAAGTAGGACAGGATTCAGGATTGAACACTGAAGCTTTCTTT.

The chain has TRBV5-1 and TRBJ2-1; D is uncertain. V dropped 0 bases and J dropped 9 bases, with 10 bases sitting between them. Germline lookup yields CDR1 SGHRS and CDR2 YFSETQ. The CDR3 loop spans 13 amino acids. For the CDR3, the DNA is TGCGCCAGCAGCTTGGATTCCAGCCGTGAGCAGTTCTTC. Translating it yields CASSLDSSREQFF.

This sequence joins TRBV7-2 and TRBJ1-2; 10 nucleotides match TRBD1. This CDR3 comprises 17 residues. CDR1 and CDR2 (germline): SGHTA, FQGNSA. The V gene end was trimmed by 0 bases and the J gene end by 4 bases; junction bases not matched to a gene: 8. This CDR3 reads CASSLAVGQGLGYGYTF. In DNA, the CDR3 is TGTGCCAGCAGCTTAGCCGTGGGACAGGGGCTGGGCTATGGCTACACCTTC.

The table lists this clonotype with a few counts. V is TRBV6-4 and J is TRBJ1-2; D might be TRBD1 (5 bases). Germline lookup yields CDR1 MRHNA and CDR2 SNTAGT. The CDR3 covers 13 residues. V was trimmed by 3 bases and J by 7 bases, leaving 12 bases between them. The CDR3 DNA reads as TGTGCCAGCAGTGATTTCGGGGCGGCTGGCTACACCTTC. Translating it yields CASSDFGAAGYTF.

In nucleotides, the CDR3 is TGTGCCAGCAGCTTGCGGACTAGCGGCCCATCGGCCAAAAACATTCAGTACTTC. Residues: CASSLRTSGPSAKNIQYF. This sequence joins TRBV5-6 and TRBJ2-4; 10 bases fit TRBD2. This CDR3 comprises 18 residues. Germline lookup yields CDR1 SGHDT and CDR2 YYEEEE. V gave up 1 base and J gave up 1 base; unmatched junction bases: 8. The full variable domain, its missing parts supplied by reference TRBV5-6 and TRBJ2-4, is DAGVTQSPTHLIKTRGQQVTLRCSPKSGHDTVSWYQQALGQGPQFIFQYYEEEERQRGNFPDRFSGHQFPNYSSELNVNALLLGDSALYLCASSLRTSGPSAKNIQYFGAGTRLSVL.

This clonotype was detected many times. The chain couples TRBV4-1 to TRBJ2-3; D uncertain. V shed 5 bases and J shed 4 bases, with 16 bases lying between them. Germline assignment: CDR1 MGHRA and CDR2 YSYEKL. The CDR3 contains 15 residues. The CDR3 reads CASSNARMSADTQYF. The CDR3 bases are TGCGCCAGCAGCAACGCTAGGATGTCGGCAGATACGCAGTATTTT.

The gene calls are TRBV7-2 and TRBJ2-7, with TRBD2 identical over 7 bases. Trimming removed 5 bases from V and 0 bases from J; junction bases left unmatched: 7. Germline loops: CDR1 SGHTA, CDR2 FQGNSA. The CDR3 is 15 residues long. CDR3 DNA sequence: TGTGCCAGCAGCCCACTAGCGTTAAGCTCCTACGAGCAGTACTTC. This encodes CASSPLALSSYEQYF.

This clonotype was observed a handful of times. This chain links TRBV20-1 with TRBJ2-5; 9 positions match TRBD2. V lost 3 bases to trimming and J lost 0 bases; unmatched junction nucleotides: 5. The CDR3 has 15 residues. Germline V lookup: CDR1 DFQATT, CDR2 SNEGSKA (reference sequence). The CDR3 DNA sequence: TGCAGTGCTAGTGGGTCTAGCGGGAACCAAGAGACCCAGTACTTC. Translation: CSASGSSGNQETQYF.

The chain recombines TRBV15 with TRBJ2-1, with TRBD2 identical over 8 bases. V lost 1 base to trimming and J lost 4 bases; unmatched junction nucleotides: 6. From germline, CDR1 is LNHNV and CDR2 YYDKDF (reference sequence). CDR3 length: 16 amino acids. CDR3 bases: TGTGCCACCAGCAGAGGGTCAGCGGGAGTATACAATGAGCAGTTCTTC. This sequence encodes CATSRGSAGVYNEQFF.

This clonotype was counted between two and nine times. CDR3 DNA sequence: TGTGCCAGTACGTGGTCCTACGATCACACAGATACGCAGTATTTT. Its translation is CASTWSYDHTDTQYF. The V and J genes are TRBV19 and TRBJ2-3; D gene unclear. V was trimmed by 7 bases and J by 2 bases, leaving 16 bases between them. Germline V lookup: CDR1 LNHDA, CDR2 SQIVND (reference sequence). The CDR3 consists of 15 residues.

This clonotype was seen a single time. The chain joins TRBV7-9 to TRBJ1-3; D is unresolved. The CDR3 is 15 amino acids. Germline V lookup: CDR1 SEHNR, CDR2 FQNEAQ (reference sequence). Trimming left V 6 bases short and J 0 bases short, with 12 bases between. CDR3 coding DNA: TGTGCCAGCAGTCCCACCTTCAGCTCTGGAAACACCATATATTTT. Translation gives CASSPTFSSGNTIYF.

The sample holds a few counts of this clonotype. V gene TRBV29-1 combines with J gene TRBJ2-5; the match to TRBD2 covers 9 bases. Germline CDR1 reads SQVTM; CDR2 reads ANQGSEA. The CDR3 extends over 13 amino acids. The CDR3 DNA sequence: TGCATCGTCCCCCCTAGCGGGAATAATGAGCAGTACTTC. It codes for CIVPPSGNNEQYF.

This clonotype occurred many times. V is TRBV7-2 and J is TRBJ2-5; 11 bases map to TRBD2. J gave up 6 bases and V 1 base, and 7 bases lay outside the gene matches. The germline V gene encodes CDR1 SGHTA and CDR2 FQGNSA. This CDR3 is 16 amino acids long. DNA for the CDR3: TGTGCCAGCAGCTTAGAGCCTAGCGGGGGGAAAAAGACCCAGTACTTC. Its protein product is CASSLEPSGGKKTQYF.

In its sample, this clonotype was seen a few times. V gene TRBV10-3 combines with J gene TRBJ2-7; maybe TRBD2 (6 bases). The germline V and J ends were trimmed by 8 bases and 5 bases, with 19 bases remaining between them. CDR3 size: 14 residues. The germline V gene encodes CDR1 ENHRY and CDR2 SYGVKD. CDR3 nucleotide sequence: TGTGCCATCTCAGGCGGGTCGTGGGGGGACGAGCAGTACTTC. It encodes CAISGGSWGDEQYF.

This clonotype was counted only a few times. The chain uses TRBV14 and TRBJ2-1, with D possibly TRBD2 on 5 matching bases. CDR3 length: 14 residues. In germline, CDR1 is SGHDN, CDR2 FVKESK. V was pared by 4 bases and J by 10 bases, with 17 bases between. CDR3 bases: TGTGCCAGCAGCCCTCTTATGAGCGGCGACGAGCAGTTCTTC. Protein sequence: CASSPLMSGDEQFF.

This clonotype has only a few counts. The chain has TRBV20-1 and TRBJ1-1, with D unclear. Germline V lookup: CDR1 DFQATT, CDR2 SNEGSKA (reference sequence). V was shortened by 2 bases and J by 0 bases, with 10 bases between the two germline ends. This CDR3 comprises 14 residues. The chain's CDR3 is CSARQTRMNTEAFF. The CDR3 DNA sequence: TGCAGTGCTAGACAAACTCGAATGAACACTGAAGCTTTCTTT.

The gene calls are TRBV9 and TRBJ2-1; a weak D match, TRBD2 (5 bases). In germline, CDR1 is SGDLS, CDR2 YYNGEE. This CDR3 has 15 residues. The ends were cut back, 3 bases at V and 7 bases at J, with 17 bases in the middle. Written as DNA, the CDR3 is TGTGCCAGCAGCGGCGGGTTCCAGGTGGGAAATGAGCAGTTCTTC. Its translation: CASSGGFQVGNEQFF.

This clonotype was counted a few times. This chain joins TRBV6-5 and TRBJ2-1, with 12 positions matching TRBD2. Germline assignment: CDR1 MNHEY and CDR2 SVGAGI. This CDR3 comprises 17 residues. J was trimmed by 0 bases and V by 4 bases; bases with no gene match: 4. The chain's CDR3 is CASSSSGGAFSYNEQFF. CDR3 sequence (DNA): TGTGCCAGCAGTTCTAGCGGGGGGGCTTTCTCCTACAATGAGCAGTTCTTC.